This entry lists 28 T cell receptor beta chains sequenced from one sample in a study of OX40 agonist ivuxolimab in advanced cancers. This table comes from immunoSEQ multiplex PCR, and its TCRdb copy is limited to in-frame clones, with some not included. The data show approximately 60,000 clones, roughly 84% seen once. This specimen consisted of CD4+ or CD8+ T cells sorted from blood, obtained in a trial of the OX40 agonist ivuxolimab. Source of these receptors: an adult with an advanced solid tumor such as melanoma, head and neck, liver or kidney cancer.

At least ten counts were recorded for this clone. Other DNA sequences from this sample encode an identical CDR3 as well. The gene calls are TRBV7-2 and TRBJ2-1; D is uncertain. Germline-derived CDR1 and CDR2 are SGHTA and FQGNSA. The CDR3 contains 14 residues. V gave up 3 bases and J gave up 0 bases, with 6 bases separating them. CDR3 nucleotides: TGTGCCAGCAGCTTGGAGAGCTCCTACAATGAGCAGTTCTTC. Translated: CASSLESSYNEQFF.

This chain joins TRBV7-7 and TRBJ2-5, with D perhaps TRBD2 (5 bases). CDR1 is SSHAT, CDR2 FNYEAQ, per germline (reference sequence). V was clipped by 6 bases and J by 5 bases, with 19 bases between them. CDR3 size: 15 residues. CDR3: CASSLRPAEEETQYF. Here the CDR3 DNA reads TGTGCCAGCAGTCTCCGTCCAGCGGAGGAGGAGACCCAGTACTTC.

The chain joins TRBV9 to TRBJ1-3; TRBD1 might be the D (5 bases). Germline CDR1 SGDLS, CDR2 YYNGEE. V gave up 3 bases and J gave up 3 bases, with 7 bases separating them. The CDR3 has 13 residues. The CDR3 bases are TGTGCCAGCAGCGCCGGGGGTGGAAACACCATATATTTT. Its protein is CASSAGGGNTIYF.

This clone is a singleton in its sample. CDR3 sequence (DNA): TGTGCCAGCAGGGCTCCGGGGGGGGGCTACGAGCAGTACTTC. Amino acid sequence: CASRAPGGGYEQYF. This chain joins TRBV6-1 and TRBJ2-7; 8 bases line up with TRBD2. J lost 3 bases, V lost 6 bases, and 7 bases had no gene match. Germline CDR1 reads MNHNS; CDR2 reads SASEGT. This CDR3 is built from 14 residues.

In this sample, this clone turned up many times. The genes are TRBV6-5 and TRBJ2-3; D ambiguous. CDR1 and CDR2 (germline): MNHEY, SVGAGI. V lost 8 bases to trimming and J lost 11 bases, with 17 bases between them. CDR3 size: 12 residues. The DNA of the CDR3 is TGTGCCAGCCGTAACGACGTCTTACGGCAGTATTTT. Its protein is CASRNDVLRQYF.

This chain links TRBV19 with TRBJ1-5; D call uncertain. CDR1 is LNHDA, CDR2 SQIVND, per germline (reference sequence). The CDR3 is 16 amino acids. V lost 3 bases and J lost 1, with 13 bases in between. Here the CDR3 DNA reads TGTGCCAGTAGTATCGGGCATTCCTCAAGCAATCAGCCCCAGCATTTT. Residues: CASSIGHSSSNQPQHF.

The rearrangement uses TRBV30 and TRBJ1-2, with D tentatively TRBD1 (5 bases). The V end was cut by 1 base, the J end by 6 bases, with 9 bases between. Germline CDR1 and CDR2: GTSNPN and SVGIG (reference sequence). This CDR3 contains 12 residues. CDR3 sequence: CAWSAGGDGYTF. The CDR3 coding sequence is TGTGCCTGGAGTGCCGGGGGGGATGGCTACACCTTC.

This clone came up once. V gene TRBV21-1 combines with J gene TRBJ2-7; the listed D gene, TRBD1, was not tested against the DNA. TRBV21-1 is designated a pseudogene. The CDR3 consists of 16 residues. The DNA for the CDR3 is TGTGCCAGCAGACGGACAGGGGGCTTTTACACCTACGAGCAGTACTTC. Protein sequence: CASRRTGGFYTYEQYF.

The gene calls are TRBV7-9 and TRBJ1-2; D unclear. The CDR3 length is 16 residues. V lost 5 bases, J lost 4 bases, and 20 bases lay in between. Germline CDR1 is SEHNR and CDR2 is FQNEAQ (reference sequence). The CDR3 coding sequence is TGTGCCAGCAGCGCATCGCTCGGGGAAGAAGGCTATGGCTACACCTTC. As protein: CASSASLGEEGYGYTF. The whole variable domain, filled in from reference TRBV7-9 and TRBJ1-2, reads DTGVSQNPRHKITKRGQNVTFRCDPISEHNRLYWYRQTLGQGPEFLTYFQNEAQLEKSRLLSDRFSAERPKGSFSTLEIQRTEQGDSAMYLCASSASLGEEGYGYTFGSGTRLTVV.

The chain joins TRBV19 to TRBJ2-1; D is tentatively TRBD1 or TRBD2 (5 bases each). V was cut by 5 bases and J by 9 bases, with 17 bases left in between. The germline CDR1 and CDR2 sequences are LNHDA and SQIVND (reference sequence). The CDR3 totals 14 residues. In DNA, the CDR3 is TGTGCCAGTAGTTGGGTCGCTTTGAGGGGTGAGCAGTTCTTC. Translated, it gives CASSWVALRGEQFF. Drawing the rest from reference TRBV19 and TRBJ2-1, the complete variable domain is DGGITQSPKYLFRKEGQNVTLSCEQNLNHDAMYWYRQDPGQGLRLIYYSQIVNDFQKGDIAEGYSVSREKKESFPLTVTSAQKNPTAFYLCASSWVALRGEQFFGPGTRLTVL.

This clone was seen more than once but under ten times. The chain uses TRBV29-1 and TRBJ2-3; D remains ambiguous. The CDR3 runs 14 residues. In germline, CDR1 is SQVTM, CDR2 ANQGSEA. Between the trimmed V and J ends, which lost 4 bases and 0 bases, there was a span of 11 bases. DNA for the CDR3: TGCAGCGTTGTCAGGCGGCTTAGCACAGATACGCAGTATTTT. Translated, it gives CSVVRRLSTDTQYF.

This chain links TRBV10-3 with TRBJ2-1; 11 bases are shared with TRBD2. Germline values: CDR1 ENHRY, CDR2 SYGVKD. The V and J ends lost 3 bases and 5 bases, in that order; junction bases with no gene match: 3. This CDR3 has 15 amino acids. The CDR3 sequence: CAISDSGGADNEQFF. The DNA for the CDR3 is TGTGCCATCAGTGATAGCGGGGGGGCCGACAATGAGCAGTTCTTC.

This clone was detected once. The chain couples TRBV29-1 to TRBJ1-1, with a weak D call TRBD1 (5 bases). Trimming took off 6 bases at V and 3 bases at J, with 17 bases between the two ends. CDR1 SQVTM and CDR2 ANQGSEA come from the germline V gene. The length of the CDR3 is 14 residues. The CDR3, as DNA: TGCAGCGTGACCAGGGAAAAGGCGGACACTGAAGCTTTCTTT. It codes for CSVTREKADTEAFF.

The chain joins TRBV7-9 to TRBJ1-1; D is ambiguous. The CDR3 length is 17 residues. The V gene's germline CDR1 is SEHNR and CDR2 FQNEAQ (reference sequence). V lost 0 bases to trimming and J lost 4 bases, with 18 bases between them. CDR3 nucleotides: TGTGCCAGCAGCTTAGCGGCAGGTCCTCCCTGGGGCACTGAAGCTTTCTTT. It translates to CASSLAAGPPWGTEAFF.

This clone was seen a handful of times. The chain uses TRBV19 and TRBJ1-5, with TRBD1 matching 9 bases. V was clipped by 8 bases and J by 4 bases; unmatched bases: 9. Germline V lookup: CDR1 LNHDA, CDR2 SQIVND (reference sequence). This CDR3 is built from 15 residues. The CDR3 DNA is TGTGCCAGTCAAGGGGGACAGGGTGGGAATCAGCCCCAGCATTTT. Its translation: CASQGGQGGNQPQHF.

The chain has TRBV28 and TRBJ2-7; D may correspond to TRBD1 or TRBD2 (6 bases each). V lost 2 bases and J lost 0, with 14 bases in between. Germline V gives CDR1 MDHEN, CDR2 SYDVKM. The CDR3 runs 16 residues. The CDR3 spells CASSLGEWGASYEQYF. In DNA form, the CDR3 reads TGTGCCAGCAGTTTAGGAGAGTGGGGGGCCTCCTACGAGCAGTACTTC.

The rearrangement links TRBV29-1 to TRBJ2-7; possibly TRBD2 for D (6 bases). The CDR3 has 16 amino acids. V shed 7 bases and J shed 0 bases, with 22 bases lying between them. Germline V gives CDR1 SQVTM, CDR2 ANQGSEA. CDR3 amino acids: CSAHGRRGASSYEQYF. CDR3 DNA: TGCAGCGCCCACGGACGGCGGGGTGCTAGCTCCTACGAGCAGTACTTC.

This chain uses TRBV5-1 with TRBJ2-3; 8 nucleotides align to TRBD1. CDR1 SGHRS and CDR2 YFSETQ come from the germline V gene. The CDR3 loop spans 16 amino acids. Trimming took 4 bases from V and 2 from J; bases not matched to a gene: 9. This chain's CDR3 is CASSRSTGADTDTQYF. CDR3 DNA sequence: TGCGCCAGCAGCAGATCGACAGGGGCGGACACAGATACGCAGTATTTT.

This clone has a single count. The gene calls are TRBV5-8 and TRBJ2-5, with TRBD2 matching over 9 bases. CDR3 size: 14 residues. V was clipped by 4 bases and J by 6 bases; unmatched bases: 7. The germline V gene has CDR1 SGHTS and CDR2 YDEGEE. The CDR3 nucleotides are TGTGCCAGCAGCCCGGGACTAGCTGTGCAGACCCAGTACTTC. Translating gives CASSPGLAVQTQYF.

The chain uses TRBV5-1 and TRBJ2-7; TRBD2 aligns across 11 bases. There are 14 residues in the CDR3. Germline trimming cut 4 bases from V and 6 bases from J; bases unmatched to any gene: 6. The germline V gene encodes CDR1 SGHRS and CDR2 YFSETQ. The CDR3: CASSTPGLAAEQYF. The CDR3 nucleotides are TGCGCCAGCAGCACTCCGGGACTAGCGGCCGAGCAGTACTTC.

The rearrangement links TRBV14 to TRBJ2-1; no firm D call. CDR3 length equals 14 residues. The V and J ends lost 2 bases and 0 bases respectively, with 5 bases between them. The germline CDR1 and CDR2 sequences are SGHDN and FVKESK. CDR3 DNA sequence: TGTGCCAGCAGCCAAACGAACTCCTACAATGAGCAGTTCTTC. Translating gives CASSQTNSYNEQFF.

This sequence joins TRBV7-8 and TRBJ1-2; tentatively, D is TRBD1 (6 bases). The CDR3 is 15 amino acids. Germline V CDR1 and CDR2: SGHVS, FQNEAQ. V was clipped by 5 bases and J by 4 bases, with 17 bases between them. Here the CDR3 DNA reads TGTGCCAGCAGCCGTGAAAGGGGGGACCTCTATGGCTACACCTTC. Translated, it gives CASSRERGDLYGYTF.

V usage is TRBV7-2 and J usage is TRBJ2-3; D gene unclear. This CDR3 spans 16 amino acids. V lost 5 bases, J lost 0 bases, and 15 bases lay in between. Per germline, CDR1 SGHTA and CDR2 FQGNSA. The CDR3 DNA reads TGTGCCAGCAGCCCCCGGGCCAGTACTAGCACAGATACGCAGTATTTT. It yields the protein CASSPRASTSTDTQYF.

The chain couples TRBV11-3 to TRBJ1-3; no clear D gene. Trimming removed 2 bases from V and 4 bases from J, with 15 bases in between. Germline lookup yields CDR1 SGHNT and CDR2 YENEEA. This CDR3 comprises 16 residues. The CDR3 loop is CASSLHPNRQGNTIYF. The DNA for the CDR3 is TGTGCCAGCAGCTTACATCCCAACCGTCAGGGAAACACCATATATTTT.

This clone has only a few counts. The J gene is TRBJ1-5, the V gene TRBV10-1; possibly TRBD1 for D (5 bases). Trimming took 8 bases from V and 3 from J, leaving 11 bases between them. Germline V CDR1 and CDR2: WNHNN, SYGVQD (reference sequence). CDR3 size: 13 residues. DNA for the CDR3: TGCGCCAGCCGGGGACGTTTCAATCAGCCCCAGCATTTT. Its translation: CASRGRFNQPQHF.

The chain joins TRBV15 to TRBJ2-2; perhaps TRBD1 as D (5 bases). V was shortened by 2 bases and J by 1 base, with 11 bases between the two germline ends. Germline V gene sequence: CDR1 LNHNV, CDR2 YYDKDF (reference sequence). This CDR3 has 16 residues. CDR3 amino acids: CATSRTPGQNTGELFF. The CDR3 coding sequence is TGTGCCACCAGCAGAACTCCCGGACAGAACACCGGGGAGCTGTTTTTT. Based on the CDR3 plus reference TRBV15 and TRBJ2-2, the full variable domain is DAMVIQNPRYQVTQFGKPVTLSCSQTLNHNVMYWYQQKSSQAPKLLFHYYDKDFNNEADTPDNFQSRRPNTSFCFLDIRSPGLGDTAMYLCATSRTPGQNTGELFFGEGSRLTVL.

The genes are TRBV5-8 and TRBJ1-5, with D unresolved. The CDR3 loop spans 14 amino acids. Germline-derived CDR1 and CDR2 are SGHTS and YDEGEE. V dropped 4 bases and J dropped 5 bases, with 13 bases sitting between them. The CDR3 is CASSLGPLDQPQHF. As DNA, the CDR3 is TGTGCCAGCAGCCTAGGACCCCTCGATCAGCCCCAGCATTTT.

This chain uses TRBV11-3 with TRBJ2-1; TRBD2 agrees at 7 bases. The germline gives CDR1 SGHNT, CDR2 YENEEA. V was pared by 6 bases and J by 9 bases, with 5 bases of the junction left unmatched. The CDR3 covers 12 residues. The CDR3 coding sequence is TGTGCCAGCAGGGGGGAGGGAAGTGAGCAGTTCTTC. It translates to CASRGEGSEQFF.